These 3 T cell receptor beta chains came from one sample sequenced in a study of cytomegalovirus exposure and HLA in healthy donors. Both 60 Vbeta primers and 13 Jbeta primers went into the PCR. Here immunoSEQ multiplex PCR was the method, and the copy in TCRdb shows in-frame clones only, minus some. The table shows tens of thousands of clones, with 72% occurring only once. Sequencing was performed on PBMCs. Source of these receptors: a woman aged 40 to 55 in good health and CMV-seropositive.

This rearrangement joins TRBV5-1 to TRBJ1-1; D remains ambiguous. V lost 0 bases to trimming and J lost 4 bases, with 4 bases between them. Germline V gene data show CDR1 as SGHRS and CDR2 as YFSETQ. This CDR3 is 12 amino acids long. CDR3 region: CASSLDSTEAFF. In DNA form, the CDR3 reads TGCGCCAGCAGCTTGGACAGCACTGAAGCTTTCTTT. The complete variable domain, with remaining parts taken from reference TRBV5-1 and TRBJ1-1, reads KAGVTQTPRYLIKTRGQQVTLSCSPISGHRSVSWYQQTPGQGLQFLFEYFSETQRNKGNFPGRFSGRQFSNSRSEMNVSTLELGDSALYLCASSLDSTEAFFGQGTRLTVV.

The chain has TRBV4-2 and TRBJ1-1; 7 bases are a match to TRBD1. Germline V gives CDR1 LGHNA, CDR2 YNFKEQ. The CDR3 runs 15 residues. Unmatched junction bases numbered 5, after V lost 3 bases and J lost 1 base. The CDR3 DNA follows: TGTGCCAGCAGCCAGGCTTGGACAGGGAACACTGAAGCTTTCTTT. Translating it yields CASSQAWTGNTEAFF.

This clone was recorded a few times. The chain uses TRBV5-1 and TRBJ2-3, with 8 bases identical to TRBD2. J was trimmed by 2 bases and V by 1 base; bases with no gene match: 3. This CDR3 has 15 residues. The germline V gene has CDR1 SGHRS and CDR2 YFSETQ. The CDR3 DNA follows: TGCGCCAGCAGCTTGACTAGCGGAAACACAGATACGCAGTATTTT. Translation: CASSLTSGNTDTQYF.